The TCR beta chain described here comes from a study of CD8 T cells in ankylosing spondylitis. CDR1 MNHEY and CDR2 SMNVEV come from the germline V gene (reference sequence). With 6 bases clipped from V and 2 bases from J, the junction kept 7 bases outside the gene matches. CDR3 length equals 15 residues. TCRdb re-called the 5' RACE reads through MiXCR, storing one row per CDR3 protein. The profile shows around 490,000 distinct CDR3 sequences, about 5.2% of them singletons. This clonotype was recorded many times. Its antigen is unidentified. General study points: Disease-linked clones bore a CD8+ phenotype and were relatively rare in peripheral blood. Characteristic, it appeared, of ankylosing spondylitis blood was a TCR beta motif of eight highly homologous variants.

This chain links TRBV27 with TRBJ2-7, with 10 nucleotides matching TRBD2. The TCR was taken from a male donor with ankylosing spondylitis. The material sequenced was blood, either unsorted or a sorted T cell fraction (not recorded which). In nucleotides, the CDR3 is TGTGCCAGCAGCCCCGGACTAGCGGTTACCTACGAGCAGTACTTC. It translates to CASSPGLAVTYEQYF.